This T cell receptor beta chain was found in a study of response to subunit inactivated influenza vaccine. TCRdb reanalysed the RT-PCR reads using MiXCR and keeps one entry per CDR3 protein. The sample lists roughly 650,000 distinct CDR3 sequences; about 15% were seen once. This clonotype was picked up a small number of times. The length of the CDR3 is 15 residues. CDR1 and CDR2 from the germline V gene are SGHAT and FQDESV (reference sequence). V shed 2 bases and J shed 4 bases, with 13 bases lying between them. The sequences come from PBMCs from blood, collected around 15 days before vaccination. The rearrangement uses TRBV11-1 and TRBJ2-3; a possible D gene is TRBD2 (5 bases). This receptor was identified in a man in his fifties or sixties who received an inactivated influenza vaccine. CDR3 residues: CASSLRRRVSDTQYF. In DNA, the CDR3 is TGTGCCAGCAGCTTACGGCGGCGGGTTTCAGATACGCAGTATTTT.